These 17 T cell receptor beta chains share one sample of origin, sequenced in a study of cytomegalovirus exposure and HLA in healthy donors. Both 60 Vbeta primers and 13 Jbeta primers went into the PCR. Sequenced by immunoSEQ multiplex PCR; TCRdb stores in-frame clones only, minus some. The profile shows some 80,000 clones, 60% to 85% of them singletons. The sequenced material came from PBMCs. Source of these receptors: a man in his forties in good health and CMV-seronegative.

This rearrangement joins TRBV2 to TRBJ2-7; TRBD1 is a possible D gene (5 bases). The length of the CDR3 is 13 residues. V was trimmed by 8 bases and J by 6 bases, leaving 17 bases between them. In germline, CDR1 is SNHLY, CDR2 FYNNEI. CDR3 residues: CASLLSGFSEQYF. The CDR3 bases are TGTGCCAGCTTGCTATCAGGGTTTAGCGAGCAGTACTTC.

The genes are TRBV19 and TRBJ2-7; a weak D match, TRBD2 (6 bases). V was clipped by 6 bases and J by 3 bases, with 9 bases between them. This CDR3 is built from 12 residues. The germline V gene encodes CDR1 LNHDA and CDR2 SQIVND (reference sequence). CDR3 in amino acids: CASSRGIYEQYF. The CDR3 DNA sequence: TGTGCCAGTAGCCGCGGGATCTACGAGCAGTACTTC.

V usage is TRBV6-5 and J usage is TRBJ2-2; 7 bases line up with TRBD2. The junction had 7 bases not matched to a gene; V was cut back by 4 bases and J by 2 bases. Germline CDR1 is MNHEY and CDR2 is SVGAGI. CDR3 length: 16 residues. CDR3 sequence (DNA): TGTGCCAGCAGTTGGTCTAGCGGAAGAAACACCGGGGAGCTGTTTTTT. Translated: CASSWSSGRNTGELFF.

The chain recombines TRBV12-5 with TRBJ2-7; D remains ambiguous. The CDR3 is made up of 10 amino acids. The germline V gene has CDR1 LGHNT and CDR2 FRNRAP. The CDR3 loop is CASYVYEQYF. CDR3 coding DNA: TGTGCCAGTTATGTGTACGAGCAGTACTTC.

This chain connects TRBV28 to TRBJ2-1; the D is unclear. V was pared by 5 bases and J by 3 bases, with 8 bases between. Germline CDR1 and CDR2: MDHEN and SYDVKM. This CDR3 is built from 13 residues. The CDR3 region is CASSVRVYNEQFF. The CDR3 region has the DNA TGTGCCAGCAGTGTCCGCGTCTACAATGAGCAGTTCTTC.

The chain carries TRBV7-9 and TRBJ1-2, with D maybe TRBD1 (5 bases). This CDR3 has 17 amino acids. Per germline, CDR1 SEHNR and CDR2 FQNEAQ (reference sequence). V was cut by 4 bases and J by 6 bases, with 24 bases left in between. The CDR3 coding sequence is TGTGCCAGCAGCTCGTTACTCACGGGGGAAACCGATAATGGCTACACCTTC. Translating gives CASSSLLTGETDNGYTF. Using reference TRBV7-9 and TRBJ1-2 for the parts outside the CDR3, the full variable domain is DTGVSQNPRHKITKRGQNVTFRCDPISEHNRLYWYRQTLGQGPEFLTYFQNEAQLEKSRLLSDRFSAERPKGSFSTLEIQRTEQGDSAMYLCASSSLLTGETDNGYTFGSGTRLTVV.

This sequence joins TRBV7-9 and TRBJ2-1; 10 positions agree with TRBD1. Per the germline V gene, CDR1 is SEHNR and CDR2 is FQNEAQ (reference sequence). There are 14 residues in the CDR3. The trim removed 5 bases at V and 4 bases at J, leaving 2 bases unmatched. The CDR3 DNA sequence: TGTGCCAGCAGCGGACAGGGGGGGTACAATGAGCAGTTCTTC. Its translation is CASSGQGGYNEQFF.

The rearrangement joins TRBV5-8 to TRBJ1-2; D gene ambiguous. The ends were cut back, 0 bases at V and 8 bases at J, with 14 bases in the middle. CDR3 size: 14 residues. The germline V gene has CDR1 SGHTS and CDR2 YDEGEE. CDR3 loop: CASSLVGERGGYTF. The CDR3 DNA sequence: TGTGCCAGCAGCTTGGTAGGAGAGAGAGGAGGCTACACCTTC.

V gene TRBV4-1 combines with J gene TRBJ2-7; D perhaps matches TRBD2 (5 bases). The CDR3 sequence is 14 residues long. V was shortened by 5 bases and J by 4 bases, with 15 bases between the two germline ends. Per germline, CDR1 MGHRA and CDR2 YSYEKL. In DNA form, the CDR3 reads TGCGCCAGCAGCAGAGCGGTGGTATTATACGAGCAGTACTTC. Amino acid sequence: CASSRAVVLYEQYF.

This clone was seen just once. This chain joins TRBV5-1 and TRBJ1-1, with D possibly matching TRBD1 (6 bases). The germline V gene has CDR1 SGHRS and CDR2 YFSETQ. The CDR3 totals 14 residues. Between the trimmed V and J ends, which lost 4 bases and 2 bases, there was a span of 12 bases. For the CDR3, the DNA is TGCGCCAGCAGCGCACAGGGTCCAAACACTGAAGCTTTCTTT. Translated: CASSAQGPNTEAFF.

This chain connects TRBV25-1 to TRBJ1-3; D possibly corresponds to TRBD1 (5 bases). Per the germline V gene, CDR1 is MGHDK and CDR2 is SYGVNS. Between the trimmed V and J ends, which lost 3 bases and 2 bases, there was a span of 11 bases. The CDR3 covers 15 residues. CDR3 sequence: CASSEASRAGNTIYF. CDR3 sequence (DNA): TGTGCCAGCAGTGAGGCGTCCAGGGCTGGAAACACCATATATTTT. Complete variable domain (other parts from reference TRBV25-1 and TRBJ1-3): EADIYQTPRYLVIGTGKKITLECSQTMGHDKMYWYQQDPGMELHLIHYSYGVNSTEKGDLSSESTVSRIRTEHFPLTLESARPSHTSQYLCASSEASRAGNTIYFGEGSWLTVV.

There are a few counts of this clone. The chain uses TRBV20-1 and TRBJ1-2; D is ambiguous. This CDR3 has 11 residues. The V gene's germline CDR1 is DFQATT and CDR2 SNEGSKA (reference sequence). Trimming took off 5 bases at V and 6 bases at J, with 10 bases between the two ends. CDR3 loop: CSAYAANGYTF. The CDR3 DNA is TGCAGTGCTTACGCAGCGAATGGCTACACCTTC.

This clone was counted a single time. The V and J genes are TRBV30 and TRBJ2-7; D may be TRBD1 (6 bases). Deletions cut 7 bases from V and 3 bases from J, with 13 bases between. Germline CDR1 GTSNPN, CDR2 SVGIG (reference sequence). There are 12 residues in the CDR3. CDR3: CALGQDLYEQYF. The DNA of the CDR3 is TGTGCCTTGGGACAAGATCTCTACGAGCAGTACTTC.

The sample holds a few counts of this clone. As DNA, the CDR3 is TGTGCCAGTACAAGAGGGGGATCTGGAAACACCATATATTTT. Translated: CASTRGGSGNTIYF. The chain links TRBV19 to TRBJ1-3; possibly TRBD1 for D (6 bases). The CDR3 runs 14 residues. Trimming removed 7 bases at V and 1 base at J, with 11 bases between. Germline V lookup: CDR1 LNHDA, CDR2 SQIVND (reference sequence).

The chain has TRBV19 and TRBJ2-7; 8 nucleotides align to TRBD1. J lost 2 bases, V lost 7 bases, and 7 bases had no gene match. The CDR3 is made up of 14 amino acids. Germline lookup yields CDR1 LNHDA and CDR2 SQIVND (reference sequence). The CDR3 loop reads CASNSRDRPYEQYF. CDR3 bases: TGTGCCAGTAACAGCCGGGACAGGCCCTACGAGCAGTACTTC.

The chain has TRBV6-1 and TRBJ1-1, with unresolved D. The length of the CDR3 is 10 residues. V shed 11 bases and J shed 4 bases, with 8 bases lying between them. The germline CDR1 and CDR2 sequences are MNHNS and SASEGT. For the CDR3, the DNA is TGTGCCCTCCGGGGCACTGAAGCTTTCTTT. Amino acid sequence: CALRGTEAFF.

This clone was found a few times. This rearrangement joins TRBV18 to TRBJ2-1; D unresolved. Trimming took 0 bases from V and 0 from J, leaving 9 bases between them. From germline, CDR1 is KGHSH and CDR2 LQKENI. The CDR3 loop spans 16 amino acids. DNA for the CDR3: TGTGCCAGCTCACCACCGAACAGTGGCTCCTACAATGAGCAGTTCTTC. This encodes CASSPPNSGSYNEQFF.